Listed here are 27 T cell receptor beta chains from one sample, sequenced in a study of response to subunit inactivated influenza vaccine. TCRdb analysed the RT-PCR reads with MiXCR anew, one entry per CDR3 protein. The table includes some 500,000 distinct CDR3 sequences, approximately 15% detected once. This material consisted of CD4+ T cells sorted from PBMCs, taken around 25 months after vaccination. Receptors were obtained from a man between 50 and 70 years old who received an inactivated influenza vaccine.

This clonotype was counted only a few times. V gene TRBV20-1 combines with J gene TRBJ2-5, with 8 bases identical to TRBD1. Germline values: CDR1 DFQATT, CDR2 SNEGSKA (reference sequence). Germline trimming cut 5 bases from V and 4 bases from J; bases unmatched to any gene: 9. CDR3 size: 14 residues. DNA of the CDR3: TGCAGTGCTGTACGACAGGGGTTGGGAGAGACCCAGTACTTC. Protein: CSAVRQGLGETQYF.

J is TRBJ1-2 and V is TRBV20-1; tentative D call: TRBD1 (5 bases). Deletions cut 3 bases from V and 4 bases from J, with 27 bases between. The CDR3 loop spans 18 amino acids. Germline V gene data show CDR1 as DFQATT and CDR2 as SNEGSKA (reference sequence). CDR3 region: CSARGFGQGHGAAYGYTF. In DNA form, the CDR3 reads TGCAGTGCTAGGGGTTTCGGGCAGGGCCATGGAGCGGCCTATGGCTACACCTTC.

This clonotype was picked up a small number of times. The chain carries TRBV20-1 and TRBJ2-1; 9 positions match TRBD1. The germline V gene has CDR1 DFQATT and CDR2 SNEGSKA (reference sequence). After removal of 3 bases from V and 7 bases from J, the junction contained 1 base not matched to a gene. This CDR3 comprises 12 residues. The CDR3 region has the DNA TGCAGTGCTAGTGACAGGGGGAATGAGCAGTTCTTC. Amino acids: CSASDRGNEQFF.

This chain joins TRBV4-3 and TRBJ2-1; a possible D gene is TRBD2 (6 bases). The CDR3 runs 14 residues. V lost 4 bases to trimming and J lost 3 bases, with 10 bases between them. CDR1 LGHNA and CDR2 YSLEER come from the germline V gene. Written as DNA, the CDR3 is TGCGCCAGCAGCCGAGCGGGTCTCTACAATGAGCAGTTCTTC. Encoded protein: CASSRAGLYNEQFF.

This clonotype was observed a few times. The V gene is TRBV6-1, the J gene TRBJ2-1, with D uncertain. Germline loops: CDR1 MNHNS, CDR2 SASEGT. CDR3 size: 13 residues. Trimming removed 6 bases at V and 6 bases at J, with 12 bases between. The CDR3 coding sequence is TGTGCCAGCAGGGTGGCACATACCAATGAGCAGTTCTTC. Amino acid sequence: CASRVAHTNEQFF.

The CDR3 nucleotides are TGTGCCAGCAGAAGAGGGCCGGGAGCCAAAAACATTCAGTACTTC. As protein: CASRRGPGAKNIQYF. The chain uses TRBV5-6 and TRBJ2-4; tentatively, D is TRBD2 (5 bases). The germline gives CDR1 SGHDT, CDR2 YYEEEE. The V end lost 5 bases, the J end lost 0 bases, and 12 bases lay between the germline ends. The length of the CDR3 is 15 residues.

The sample holds a few counts of this clonotype. V gene TRBV5-1 combines with J gene TRBJ2-7; TRBD1 might be the D (6 bases). V was trimmed by 5 bases and J by 3 bases, leaving 18 bases between them. Per the germline V gene, CDR1 is SGHRS and CDR2 is YFSETQ. CDR3 length: 15 amino acids. The CDR3 region has the DNA TGCGCCAGCAGTCACTCGGGAACAGGGAACTACGAGCAGTACTTC. Amino acid sequence: CASSHSGTGNYEQYF.

This clonotype was seen a handful of times. The rearrangement links TRBV29-1 to TRBJ1-2; D unresolved. V lost 6 bases, J lost 9 bases, and 20 bases lay in between. Germline values: CDR1 SQVTM, CDR2 ANQGSEA. The CDR3 sequence is 13 residues long. The CDR3 loop is CSVPAGGRLRYTF. The DNA for the CDR3 is TGCAGCGTGCCCGCGGGCGGCAGGCTGCGCTACACCTTC.

At least ten counts were recorded for this clonotype. V is TRBV3-1 and J is TRBJ2-5; TRBD2 aligns across 10 bases. Germline V CDR1 and CDR2: LGHDT, YNNKEL (reference sequence). V shed 5 bases, J shed 5 bases, and the junction held 8 bases outside the gene matches. This CDR3 spans 15 amino acids. CDR3: CASSFGAGGPETQYF. In nucleotides, the CDR3 is TGTGCCAGCAGCTTCGGAGCGGGAGGGCCGGAGACCCAGTACTTC.

J is TRBJ2-7 and V is TRBV6-1; tentatively, D is TRBD2 (6 bases). Trimming removed 8 bases from V and 3 bases from J, with 14 bases in between. This CDR3 is built from 13 residues. The V gene's germline CDR1 is MNHNS and CDR2 SASEGT. This CDR3 is CASGGLIFYEQYF. CDR3 coding DNA: TGTGCCAGCGGGGGACTGATCTTCTACGAGCAGTACTTC.

This clonotype has only a few counts. The chain uses TRBV9 and TRBJ2-1, with D uncertain. Germline V gene sequence: CDR1 SGDLS, CDR2 YYNGEE. V was pared by 0 bases and J by 0 bases, with 10 bases between. The CDR3 extends over 16 amino acids. The chain's CDR3 is CASSVVGSRSYNEQFF. The CDR3 bases are TGTGCCAGCAGCGTAGTGGGCTCCCGCTCCTACAATGAGCAGTTCTTC. Full variable domain (remainder filled in from reference TRBV9 and TRBJ2-1): DSGVTQTPKHLITATGQRVTLRCSPRSGDLSVYWYQQSLDQGLQFLIQYYNGEERAKGNILERFSAQQFPDLHSELNLSSLELGDSALYFCASSVVGSRSYNEQFFGPGTRLTVL.

The chain combines TRBV5-1 with TRBJ2-1; D may be TRBD1 or TRBD2 (6 bases each). Germline CDR1 and CDR2: SGHRS and YFSETQ. Trimming removed 0 bases at V and 7 bases at J, with 14 bases between. The CDR3 totals 15 residues. The CDR3 spells CASSLESRRGNEQFF. In DNA form, the CDR3 reads TGCGCCAGCAGCTTGGAAAGCCGGAGGGGGAATGAGCAGTTCTTC.

V and J are TRBV6-1 and TRBJ2-3; perhaps TRBD2 as D (7 bases). With 6 bases removed from V and 6 bases from J, the gap between germline ends came to 25 bases. This CDR3 has 17 residues. The germline V gene has CDR1 MNHNS and CDR2 SASEGT. The CDR3 protein is CASSPIVAGDISDTQYF. The CDR3 DNA follows: TGTGCCAGCAGCCCTATCGTGGCGGGGGACATAAGTGATACGCAGTATTTT.

This clonotype was observed a few times. The chain links TRBV11-2 to TRBJ2-2; D is unresolved. V was cut by 5 bases and J by 0 bases, with 19 bases left in between. Germline CDR1 is SGHAT and CDR2 is FQNNGV. This CDR3 contains 18 residues. CDR3 DNA: TGTGCCAGCAGCCCGAGAAGTCCGGCGGTTACGAACACCGGGGAGCTGTTTTTT. It yields the protein CASSPRSPAVTNTGELFF.

The rearrangement uses TRBV10-1 and TRBJ1-1, with a tentative D call TRBD1 (6 bases). The CDR3 length is 13 residues. Germline V gene sequence: CDR1 WNHNN, CDR2 SYGVQD (reference sequence). Trimming took off 5 bases at V and 1 base at J, with 8 bases between the two ends. CDR3 loop: CASSKDRNTEAFF. The DNA for the CDR3 is TGCGCCAGCAGTAAGGACAGGAACACTGAAGCTTTCTTT.

The chain employs TRBV6-5 and TRBJ2-3; D might be TRBD2 (5 bases). CDR1 is MNHEY and CDR2 is SVGAGI in the germline V gene. V was cut by 2 bases and J by 1 base, with 10 bases left in between. This CDR3 is 15 amino acids long. CDR3 sequence reads: CASSYIRGRTDTQYF. The CDR3 bases are TGTGCCAGCAGTTACATTCGGGGTCGCACAGATACGCAGTATTTT.

This chain uses TRBV28 with TRBJ2-1, with D possibly being TRBD1 (6 bases). The CDR3 contains 15 residues. CDR1 and CDR2 from the germline V gene are MDHEN and SYDVKM. The V end lost 3 bases, the J end lost 3 bases, and 12 bases lay between the germline ends. The CDR3 is CASSFPGQRYNEQFF. CDR3 DNA sequence: TGTGCCAGCAGTTTCCCAGGACAGCGCTACAATGAGCAGTTCTTC.

This clonotype was detected many times. V gene TRBV12-3 or TRBV12-4 combines with J gene TRBJ2-4; 7 nucleotides align to TRBD1. This CDR3 has 14 amino acids. J lost 6 bases, V lost 2 bases, and 4 bases had no gene match. The CDR3 coding sequence is TGTGCCAGCAGTTTAAGAGGGGGCGGAAACATTCAGTACTTC. Residues: CASSLRGGGNIQYF.

V is TRBV29-1 and J is TRBJ2-6; D may match TRBD1 or TRBD2 (5 bases each). The CDR3 is 15 residues long. Trimming took off 7 bases at V and 0 bases at J, with 13 bases between the two ends. Germline CDR1 is SQVTM and CDR2 is ANQGSEA. CDR3 DNA: TGCAGCGCCGGGACGGGAAGCTCTGGGGCCAACGTCCTGACTTTC. It translates to CSAGTGSSGANVLTF.

In this sample, this clonotype turned up many times. The V call is TRBV29-1, the J call TRBJ1-5; D gene ambiguous. Germline V gives CDR1 SQVTM, CDR2 ANQGSEA. The V end was cut by 4 bases, the J end by 7 bases, with 11 bases between. This CDR3 is built from 12 residues. The CDR3 DNA is TGCAGCGTTGCGTCCTTGGGGCAGCCCCAGCATTTT. Its translation is CSVASLGQPQHF. Filled out from reference TRBV29-1 and TRBJ1-5, the complete variable domain reads SAVISQKPSRDICQRGTSLTIQCQVDSQVTMMFWYRQQPGQSLTLIATANQGSEATYESGFVIDKFPISRPNLTFSTLTVSNMSPEDSSIYLCSVASLGQPQHFGDGTRLSIL.

This clonotype was counted between two and nine times. The chain uses TRBV3-1 and TRBJ1-5; the D gene is possibly TRBD1 (5 bases). Germline V gene lookup returns CDR1 LGHDT and CDR2 YNNKEL (reference sequence). Trimming cost V 0 bases and J 5 bases, with 11 bases left between them. The CDR3 runs to 15 residues. CDR3 in DNA: TGTGCCAGCAGCCAAGATGGCCAGGGCTATCAGCCCCAGCATTTT. Residues: CASSQDGQGYQPQHF. Filled out from reference TRBV3-1 and TRBJ1-5, the complete variable domain reads DTAVSQTPKYLVTQMGNDKSIKCEQNLGHDTMYWYKQDSKKFLKIMFSYNNKELIINETVPNRFSPKSPDKAHLNLHINSLELGDSAVYFCASSQDGQGYQPQHFGDGTRLSIL.

As to this clonotype: Germline and junction disagree at one end, which may indicate a read error. The V and J genes are TRBV28 and TRBJ2-2; D gene unclear. This CDR3 contains 13 residues. CDR1 MDHEN and CDR2 SYDVKM come from the germline V gene. This CDR3 reads CTSSPYNTGELFF. The DNA for the CDR3 is TGTACCAGCAGTCCTTACAACACCGGGGAGCTGTTTTTT.

The V and J genes are TRBV3-1 and TRBJ2-4; no definite D call. CDR3 length equals 14 residues. Germline V gene data show CDR1 as LGHDT and CDR2 as YNNKEL (reference sequence). Trimming shortened V by 1 base and J by 1 base, and 5 bases separated the two germline ends. Written as DNA, the CDR3 is TGTGCCAGCAGCCAAGCGTTCGCCAAAAACATTCAGTACTTC. This codes for CASSQAFAKNIQYF.

This clonotype was detected a few times. This sequence joins TRBV4-3 and TRBJ2-7; 11 bases fit TRBD2. Germline-derived CDR1 and CDR2 are LGHNA and YSLEER. J was trimmed by 4 bases and V by 3 bases; bases with no gene match: 5. The CDR3 length is 15 residues. CDR3 nucleotide sequence: TGCGCCAGCAGCCACCAACTAGCGGGAGTATACGAGCAGTACTTC. Amino acid sequence: CASSHQLAGVYEQYF.

This clonotype was found many times. The rearrangement uses TRBV5-1 and TRBJ2-7, with D perhaps being TRBD1 or TRBD2 (6 bases each). This CDR3 comprises 15 residues. V dropped 5 bases and J dropped 1 base, with 16 bases sitting between them. Germline assignment: CDR1 SGHRS and CDR2 YFSETQ. CDR3 region: CASRGLTGRSYEQYF. The CDR3 DNA reads as TGCGCCAGCAGGGGACTGACAGGTCGTTCCTACGAGCAGTACTTC.

In this sample, this clonotype turned up many times. V usage is TRBV5-6 and J usage is TRBJ2-5; possible D gene TRBD2, 6 bases. Germline lookup yields CDR1 SGHDT and CDR2 YYEEEE. The CDR3 loop spans 17 amino acids. Trimming took 4 bases from V and 1 from J, leaving 20 bases between them. The CDR3 nucleotides are TGTGCCAGCAGCCATGACTACGCGGGACCTACCCAAGAGACCCAGTACTTC. Amino acid sequence: CASSHDYAGPTQETQYF.

This clonotype was observed a few times. This chain uses TRBV10-3 with TRBJ1-6; 10 bases are a match to TRBD1. Looked up from germline, CDR1 is ENHRY and CDR2 is SYGVKD. J lost 5 bases, V lost 6 bases, and 7 bases had no gene match. The CDR3 spans 16 residues. CDR3 coding DNA: TGTGCCATCAGAGGGGACAGGGGCCCAGATAATTCACCCCTCCACTTT. Encoded protein: CAIRGDRGPDNSPLHF.